The 23 T cell receptor beta chains reported below all come from one sample, sequenced in a study of CD8+ T cells in alopecia areata. Treatment reported: oral pan-JAK inhibitor, 5-10 mg twice daily. Sequencing used cDNA as its template, made by extracting RNA and reverse transcribing it. TCRdb's copy holds only in-frame clones and misses some; the assay was immunoSEQ multiplex PCR. The data hold more than 95,000 clones, with over 55% observed a single time. The sample consisted of CD4+ T cells sorted from blood, taken at week 4, from a patient treated with tofacitinib. Source of these receptors: a human donor with alopecia areata.

This clone was seen more than once but under ten times. The chain uses TRBV29-1 and TRBJ1-1, with 10 nucleotides matching TRBD1. The CDR3 runs to 15 residues. Looked up from germline, CDR1 is SQVTM and CDR2 is ANQGSEA. With V trimmed by 7 bases and J by 3 bases, 11 bases remained unmatched. The CDR3, as DNA: TGCAGCGGGTCCGGGACAGGGGCCCTACACACTGAAGCTTTCTTT. This gives the protein CSGSGTGALHTEAFF.

This clone was seen a single time. This chain connects TRBV29-1 to TRBJ1-3; D ambiguous. Germline assignment: CDR1 SQVTM and CDR2 ANQGSEA. V lost 3 bases and J 5 bases, leaving 14 bases between the germline ends. The CDR3 extends over 14 amino acids. CDR3 loop: CSVEVQSERNTIYF. CDR3 bases: TGCAGCGTTGAGGTACAGAGCGAAAGAAACACCATATATTTT.

The gene calls are TRBV30 and TRBJ1-5; tentative D call: TRBD1 (6 bases). Germline loops: CDR1 GTSNPN, CDR2 SVGIG (reference sequence). V was cut by 3 bases and J by 6 bases, with 15 bases left in between. The CDR3 loop spans 14 amino acids. CDR3 sequence (DNA): TGTGCCTGGAGCGGGACATATTTCGGTCAGCCCCAGCATTTT. Encoded protein: CAWSGTYFGQPQHF.

V and J are TRBV19 and TRBJ2-3, with no clear D. Germline V gene lookup returns CDR1 LNHDA and CDR2 SQIVND (reference sequence). This CDR3 comprises 15 residues. Trimming shortened V by 1 base and J by 4 bases, and 12 bases separated the two germline ends. In nucleotides, the CDR3 is TGTGCCAGTAGTATAGGCCAGTCTGGTTCAGATACGCAGTATTTT. Amino acids: CASSIGQSGSDTQYF.

This clone has just a few counts. The rearrangement links TRBV7-9 to TRBJ2-2; D is ambiguous. CDR1 SEHNR and CDR2 FQNEAQ come from the germline V gene (reference sequence). The CDR3 is 13 amino acids. Trimming cost V 3 bases and J 7 bases, with 9 bases left between them. The CDR3, as DNA: TGTGCCAGCAGCTTCATTGGCGGCGGGGAGCTGTTTTTT. It yields the protein CASSFIGGGELFF. The complete variable domain, with remaining parts taken from reference TRBV7-9 and TRBJ2-2, reads DTGVSQNPRHKITKRGQNVTFRCDPISEHNRLYWYRQTLGQGPEFLTYFQNEAQLEKSRLLSDRFSAERPKGSFSTLEIQRTEQGDSAMYLCASSFIGGGELFFGEGSRLTVL.

V gene TRBV9 combines with J gene TRBJ1-2; TRBD1 agrees at 8 bases. Losses at the gene ends were 4 bases for V and 8 bases for J; bases not matched to a gene: 7. Germline V lookup: CDR1 SGDLS, CDR2 YYNGEE. The CDR3 totals 13 residues. The CDR3 is CASSQGQGPGYTF. In nucleotides, the CDR3 is TGTGCCAGCAGCCAAGGACAGGGCCCCGGCTACACCTTC. Full variable domain (rest looked up from reference TRBV9 and TRBJ1-2): DSGVTQTPKHLITATGQRVTLRCSPRSGDLSVYWYQQSLDQGLQFLIQYYNGEERAKGNILERFSAQQFPDLHSELNLSSLELGDSALYFCASSQGQGPGYTFGSGTRLTVV.

This clone was seen only a few times. This chain uses TRBV7-2 with TRBJ2-1; 11 nucleotides agree with TRBD2. Germline CDR1 reads SGHTA; CDR2 reads FQGNSA. The CDR3 is 18 amino acids. J lost 0 bases, V lost 0 bases, and 4 bases had no gene match. The CDR3 region has the DNA TGTGCCAGCAGCTTAGCGGGACTAGCGGACCTCTCCTACAATGAGCAGTTCTTC. It yields the protein CASSLAGLADLSYNEQFF. The complete variable domain, with remaining parts taken from reference TRBV7-2 and TRBJ2-1, reads GAGVSQSPSNKVTEKGKDVELRCDPISGHTALYWYRQSLGQGLEFLIYFQGNSAPDKSGLPSDRFSAERTGGSVSTLTIQRTQQEDSAVYLCASSLAGLADLSYNEQFFGPGTRLTVL.

This clone was found a few times. V gene TRBV14 combines with J gene TRBJ2-5; the match to TRBD1 covers 11 bases. The CDR3 runs to 15 residues. CDR1 and CDR2 from the germline V gene are SGHDN and FVKESK. Unmatched junction bases numbered 6, after V lost 4 bases and J lost 5 bases. The CDR3 nucleotides read TGTGCCAGCAGCCTCCGGACAGGGGGCATGGAGACCCAGTACTTC. Its translation is CASSLRTGGMETQYF. Based on the CDR3 plus reference TRBV14 and TRBJ2-5, the full variable domain is EAGVTQFPSHSVIEKGQTVTLRCDPISGHDNLYWYRRVMGKEIKFLLHFVKESKQDESGMPNNRFLAERTGGTYSTLKVQPAELEDSGVYFCASSLRTGGMETQYFGPGTRLLVL.

The DNA for the CDR3 is TGTGCCAGCAGCGTAGCTCAGGGGACTGAAGCTTTCTTT. It translates to CASSVAQGTEAFF. The chain uses TRBV9 and TRBJ1-1; possibly TRBD1 for D (6 bases). Germline-derived CDR1 and CDR2 are SGDLS and YYNGEE. V shed 0 bases and J shed 5 bases, with 8 bases lying between them. The CDR3 has 13 amino acids.

This clone occurred a few times. This chain uses TRBV11-2 with TRBJ2-3; tentatively, D is TRBD2 (6 bases). CDR1 SGHAT and CDR2 FQNNGV come from the germline V gene. This CDR3 has 12 residues. The V end was cut by 6 bases, the J end by 4 bases, with 8 bases between. CDR3 nucleotides: TGTGCCAGCAGACCTAGCGCAGATACGCAGTATTTT. Translating gives CASRPSADTQYF.

This sequence joins TRBV30 and TRBJ2-5; D unclear. This CDR3 comprises 12 residues. Looked up from germline, CDR1 is GTSNPN and CDR2 is SVGIG (reference sequence). V was clipped by 3 bases and J by 4 bases, with 9 bases between them. The CDR3 nucleotides are TGTGCCTGGAGGCCCGAGGCAGAGACCCAGTACTTC. Residues: CAWRPEAETQYF.

The chain joins TRBV4-3 to TRBJ1-2; no definite D call. Per the germline V gene, CDR1 is LGHNA and CDR2 is YSLEER. Trimming left V 0 bases short and J 5 bases short, with 13 bases between. CDR3 length: 15 residues. The CDR3 sequence: CASSQDLRERYGYTF. CDR3 nucleotides: TGCGCCAGCAGCCAAGATCTGAGGGAAAGGTATGGCTACACCTTC.

The CDR3 here is CASSDPGQGAETQYF. DNA for the CDR3: TGTGCCAGCAGTGACCCTGGACAGGGGGCAGAGACCCAGTACTTC. The chain combines TRBV25-1 with TRBJ2-5; 11 positions match TRBD1. This CDR3 comprises 15 residues. V lost 3 bases and J lost 4; bases outside the gene matches: 4. CDR1 is MGHDK, CDR2 SYGVNS, per germline.

The genes are TRBV6-5 and TRBJ1-5; a weak D match, TRBD1 (6 bases). Germline lookup yields CDR1 MNHEY and CDR2 SVGAGI. CDR3 length equals 13 residues. V gave up 6 bases and J gave up 2 bases, with 8 bases separating them. The CDR3 reads CASRGHGNQPQHF. The CDR3 nucleotides read TGTGCCAGCAGGGGACATGGCAATCAGCCCCAGCATTTT.

This clone was counted a few times. V usage is TRBV7-9 and J usage is TRBJ2-3; no firm D call. Germline CDR1 SEHNR, CDR2 FQNEAQ (reference sequence). The germline V and J ends were trimmed by 5 bases and 4 bases, with 7 bases remaining between them. The CDR3 spans 12 residues. The CDR3 nucleotides are TGTGCCAGCAGCCCCACCGCAGATACGCAGTATTTT. It yields the protein CASSPTADTQYF.

Comment on this clone: One end of the junction fails to match germline, which may point to a read error. V usage is TRBV28 and J usage is TRBJ2-7, with 8 bases lining up with TRBD1. The CDR3 has 16 amino acids. Germline CDR1 is MDHEN and CDR2 is SYDVKM. CDR3 nucleotides: TGTGCCAGCAGTTCTACTATGACAGGGGTCTCCCACGAGCAGTACTTC. This sequence encodes CASSSTMTGVSHEQYF.

J is TRBJ1-2 and V is TRBV28; D may be TRBD1 (5 bases). CDR3 length: 13 amino acids. In germline, CDR1 is MDHEN, CDR2 SYDVKM. The V gene lost 7 bases and the J gene lost 5 bases, with 14 bases spanning the gap. For the CDR3, the DNA is TGTGCCAGCATCAACCCTGACAGTTATGGCTACACCTTC. Translating it yields CASINPDSYGYTF.

The chain combines TRBV29-1 with TRBJ1-1; no clear D. The CDR3 sequence is 14 residues long. Germline loops: CDR1 SQVTM, CDR2 ANQGSEA. V gave up 7 bases and J gave up 3 bases, with 18 bases separating them. The CDR3 here is CSAPSEGRYTEAFF. The CDR3 region has the DNA TGCAGCGCCCCGTCGGAGGGCCGGTACACTGAAGCTTTCTTT.

This chain links TRBV28 with TRBJ2-1; the D call may be TRBD1 or TRBD2 (5 bases each). The germline gives CDR1 MDHEN, CDR2 SYDVKM. The CDR3 extends over 13 amino acids. The ends were cut back, 6 bases at V and 6 bases at J, with 12 bases in the middle. This CDR3 reads CASRHRDRNEQFF. The DNA for the CDR3 is TGTGCCAGCAGGCACCGGGACCGCAATGAGCAGTTCTTC.

The chain is built from TRBV10-3 and TRBJ1-1, with D possibly being TRBD1 (5 bases). V was trimmed by 3 bases and J by 1 base, leaving 15 bases between them. This CDR3 has 16 amino acids. CDR1 is ENHRY and CDR2 is SYGVKD in the germline V gene. The CDR3 sequence is CAISEGMGGSNTEAFF. The CDR3 DNA reads as TGTGCCATCAGTGAAGGGATGGGGGGGTCGAACACTGAAGCTTTCTTT.

The rearrangement joins TRBV5-1 to TRBJ1-1; D is uncertain. From germline, CDR1 is SGHRS and CDR2 YFSETQ. There are 14 residues in the CDR3. Trimming shortened V by 1 base and J by 3 bases, and 10 bases separated the two germline ends. CDR3 loop: CASSLRRTDTEAFF. The DNA for the CDR3 is TGCGCCAGCAGCTTGCGTCGGACGGACACTGAAGCTTTCTTT.

This sequence joins TRBV7-2 and TRBJ2-5; 8 bases map to TRBD2. V shed 6 bases, J shed 5 bases, and the junction held 17 bases outside the gene matches. The V gene's germline CDR1 is SGHTA and CDR2 FQGNSA. The CDR3 consists of 17 residues. CDR3 nucleotides: TGTGCCAGCAGTACCGGGACTAGGAGCCGTCGGAGCGAGACCCAGTACTTC. Protein: CASSTGTRSRRSETQYF.

J is TRBJ2-2 and V is TRBV5-1, with D hard to call. The CDR3 is 16 residues long. Germline CDR1 SGHRS, CDR2 YFSETQ. The V and J ends lost 4 bases and 3 bases respectively, with 16 bases between them. The CDR3 is CASSITDGFYTGELFF. The CDR3, as DNA: TGCGCCAGCAGCATCACGGACGGATTTTACACCGGGGAGCTGTTTTTT.